These 6 T cell receptor beta chains share one sample of origin, sequenced in a study of early T cells in non-severe SARS-CoV-2 infection. A single record per CDR3 protein comes from TCRdb applying MiXCR to the 5' RACE reads. This sample has about 38,000 distinct CDR3 sequences; roughly 4.8% occur once, and the top ten carry about a sixth. Specimen: whole blood. These receptors were obtained from an adult who was a healthcare worker with PCR-confirmed SARS-CoV-2 infection or an uninfected control (not recorded which).

This clonotype was seen more than once but under ten times. This chain links TRBV12-5 with TRBJ2-1; TRBD2 matches at 7 bases. Germline values: CDR1 LGHNT, CDR2 FRNRAP. V was pared by 1 base and J by 12 bases, with 3 bases of the junction left unmatched. This CDR3 contains 12 residues. CDR3 in amino acids: CASGLARGGQFF. In DNA, the CDR3 is TGTGCTAGTGGTTTGGCACGCGGGGGGCAGTTCTTC.

Remarks on this clonotype: A much larger clone lies one base from this, so it may be a read error. DNA of the CDR3: TGTGCCTCCAGTGACCCTCGGGGGACTACCCGTGAGCAGTTCTTC. It codes for CASSDPRGTTREQFF. The chain recombines TRBV24-1 with TRBJ2-1; the match to TRBD2 covers 7 bases. The CDR3 consists of 15 residues. Looked up from germline, CDR1 is KGHDR and CDR2 is SFDVKD.

The chain joins TRBV5-4 to TRBJ1-1, with a weak D call TRBD1 (5 bases). Germline CDR1 SGHNT, CDR2 YYREEE (reference sequence). The CDR3 length is 14 residues. Trimming took 5 bases from V and 2 from J, leaving 13 bases between them. CDR3 protein: CASRNRLVNTEAFF. In DNA, the CDR3 is TGTGCCAGCAGGAACAGGTTAGTCAACACTGAAGCTTTCTTT.

This clonotype turned up a few times. In DNA form, the CDR3 reads TGTGCCTGGAGAGATACAGTGAACACTGAAGCTTTCTTT. Protein sequence: CAWRDTVNTEAFF. The V gene is TRBV30, the J gene TRBJ1-1; D gene unclear. The germline V and J ends were trimmed by 3 bases and 0 bases, with 8 bases remaining between them. CDR3 length: 13 residues. Germline CDR1 and CDR2: GTSNPN and SVGIG (reference sequence).

This clonotype was observed at least ten times. This chain uses TRBV29-1 with TRBJ1-1, with D possibly matching TRBD1 (5 bases). Trimming pared 2 bases from V and 7 bases from J, leaving 11 bases between. Germline lookup yields CDR1 SQVTM and CDR2 ANQGSEA. The CDR3 is made up of 12 amino acids. The CDR3 loop reads CSVEILDSEAFF. CDR3 nucleotide sequence: TGCAGCGTTGAAATACTCGACAGTGAAGCTTTCTTT.

This clonotype has a count of ten or more. The genes are TRBV11-2 and TRBJ2-3; D call uncertain. V lost 5 bases, J lost 2 bases, and 8 bases lay in between. This CDR3 is built from 13 residues. Germline loops: CDR1 SGHAT, CDR2 FQNNGV. The CDR3 nucleotides read TGTGCCAGCAGCCACCCTTACACAGATACGCAGTATTTT. It codes for CASSHPYTDTQYF.